This TCR beta chain was sequenced for a study of blood T cell repertoires in COVID-19. Profiled with immunoSEQ multiplex PCR; TCRdb holds only in-frame clones, not every one. Of hundreds of thousands of clones listed, approximately 83% were seen once; the top ten hold 2% to 2.5%. This clone was counted only a few times. V lost 5 bases, J lost 7 bases, and 6 bases stayed unmatched. Germline CDR1 reads MNHEY; CDR2 reads SVGAGI. The CDR3 contains 13 residues. Source material: peripheral blood. The receptor comes from a woman in her thirties who had recovered from COVID-19. The V and J genes are TRBV6-5 and TRBJ1-1; 8 nucleotides match TRBD1. The CDR3 here is CASSPRTGFEAFF. The CDR3 DNA follows: TGTGCCAGCAGTCCACGGACAGGGTTTGAAGCTTTCTTT.